A selection of T cell receptor beta chains follows, all from one sample in a study of shared clonotypes between healthy human individuals. Data came from immunoSEQ multiplex PCR; TCRdb stores just in-frame clones and leaves some out. The sample shows 2 million or so clones, about 95% of them seen only once. Specimen: naive CD8+ T cells sorted from blood. The source is a man aged 18 to 29 in good health. Both conserved end residues are part of each CDR3. D genes are given only for firm matches. Some rows mark clone size as missing; the rest say once, few, many or name a class of expanded clone.

J | D | size | V | CDR3 | DNA
TRBJ2-5 | . | once | TRBV7-9 | CASSQDGGGETQYF | TGTGCCAGCAGCCAAGACGGGGGTGGGGAGACCCAGTACTTC
TRBJ2-4 | TRBD1 | . | TRBV27 | CASSSGVRGQGDIQYF | TGTGCCAGCAGTTCTGGCGTCAGGGGGCAGGGGGACATTCAGTACTTC
TRBJ2-3 | TRBD1 | . | TRBV10-3 | CAISEPTGGWSADTQYF | TGTGCCATCAGTGAACCAACAGGGGGATGGTCGGCAGATACGCAGTATTTT
TRBJ1-2 | . | once | TRBV6-1 | CASSVTAFPDLGYTF | TGTGCCAGCAGTGTTACAGCTTTCCCCGATCTTGGCTACACCTTC
TRBJ1-5 | . | . | TRBV7-2 | CASSPGMGPQPQHF | TGTGCCAGCAGCCCAGGGATGGGGCCCCAGCCCCAGCATTTT
TRBJ2-5 | TRBD2 | . | TRBV9 | CASSGSGRVETQYF | TGTGCCAGCAGCGGTAGCGGGAGAGTAGAGACCCAGTACTTC
TRBJ1-3 | . | . | TRBV25-1 | CASSATTGTGLGNTIYF | TGTGCCAGCAGCGCAACCACAGGGACTGGGTTGGGAAACACCATATATTTT
TRBJ2-7 | . | . | TRBV28 | CASTLGESYEQYF | TGTGCCAGCACCCTAGGGGAGTCCTACGAGCAGTACTTC
TRBJ2-1 | TRBD1 | . | TRBV6-5 | CASSYFVGTDYNEQFF | TGTGCCAGCAGTTACTTCGTCGGGACAGATTACAATGAGCAGTTCTTC
TRBJ2-2 | . | . | TRBV6-6 | CASCPWGEVTGELFF | TGTGCCAGCTGCCCCTGGGGCGAGGTCACCGGGGAGCTGTTTTTT
TRBJ1-4 | TRBD1 | . | TRBV6-5 | CASSMGGGTNEKLFF | TGTGCCAGCAGTATGGGAGGGGGCACTAATGAAAAACTGTTTTTT
TRBJ2-3 | . | . | TRBV19 | CASSIAGTPGDTQYF | TGTGCCAGTAGTATAGCTGGAACGCCGGGGGATACGCAGTATTTT
TRBJ1-1 | . | . | TRBV5-6 | CASSLFGEGLNTEAFF | TGTGCCAGCAGCCTATTTGGAGAGGGGTTGAACACTGAAGCTTTCTTT
TRBJ2-1 | TRBD2 | . | TRBV4-1 | CASSQEPRLAGGRNEQFF | TGCGCCAGCAGCCAAGAACCCCGGCTAGCGGGGGGGCGAAATGAGCAGTTCTTC
TRBJ2-7 | TRBD2 | . | TRBV13 | CAGRRGGSSYEQYF | TGTGCCGGCAGACGGGGCGGGAGCTCCTACGAGCAGTACTTC
TRBJ2-7 | . | . | TRBV5-4 | CASSNRDSADEQYF | TGTGCCAGCAGCAACCGGGACTCTGCCGACGAGCAGTACTTC
TRBJ2-6 | TRBD1 | once | TRBV7-9 | CASSLDPGTGGSGANVLTF | TGTGCCAGCAGCTTAGACCCCGGGACAGGGGGTTCCGGGGCCAACGTCCTGACTTTC
TRBJ2-7 | TRBD1 | . | TRBV27 | CASRRDRDSYEQYF | TGTGCCAGCAGGAGGGACAGGGACTCCTACGAGCAGTACTTC
TRBJ2-3 | . | . | TRBV27 | CASSSTGTRGPDTQYF | TGTGCCAGCAGTTCTACCGGGACGAGGGGCCCAGATACGCAGTATTTT
TRBJ2-7 | . | . | TRBV11-2 | CASSPRYEQYF | TGTGCCAGCAGCCCTCGCTACGAGCAGTACTTC
TRBJ1-1 | . | . | TRBV6-1 | CASSENWPRGMNTEAFF | TGTGCCAGCAGTGAAAACTGGCCCCGTGGAATGAACACTGAAGCTTTCTTT
TRBJ1-5 | . | . | TRBV19 | CASSNPPESGTPARQPQHF | TGTGCCAGTAGTAACCCCCCCGAATCCGGGACCCCGGCGCGTCAGCCCCAGCATTTT
TRBJ1-1 | TRBD1 | . | TRBV27 | CASSSGPGQGMTEAFF | TGTGCCAGCAGTTCGGGGCCGGGACAGGGTATGACTGAAGCTTTCTTT
TRBJ2-1 | . | . | TRBV9 | CASSGQGTISYNEQFF | TGTGCCAGCAGCGGACAGGGGACTATCTCCTACAATGAGCAGTTCTTC
TRBJ2-2 | TRBD1 | once | TRBV7-6 | CASSPRDLGGSTGELFF | TGTGCCAGCAGCCCCAGGGATCTAGGGGGCAGCACCGGGGAGCTGTTTTTT
TRBJ2-1 | TRBD1 | . | TRBV7-6 | CASSLTTGGNEQFF | TGTGCCAGCAGCTTAACGACAGGGGGTAATGAGCAGTTCTTC
TRBJ2-5 | TRBD2 | . | TRBV14 | CASSRRTSIETQYF | TGTGCCAGCAGCCGGAGGACTAGTATAGAGACCCAGTACTTC
TRBJ2-1 | TRBD2 | once | TRBV6-1 | CATSFSGRALNEQFF | TGTGCCACCTCCTTTAGCGGGAGGGCCCTCAATGAGCAGTTCTTC
TRBJ1-6 | . | . | TRBV28 | CASTRGNSPLHF | TGTGCCAGCACGAGAGGTAATTCACCCCTCCACTTT
TRBJ2-3 | . | once | TRBV10-1 | CASSPGASTDTQYF | TGCGCCAGCAGCCCAGGGGCCAGCACAGATACGCAGTATTTT
TRBJ1-3 | . | . | TRBV4-1 | CASSQDSLQGLGAGNTIYF | TGCGCCAGCAGCCAAGACAGCCTCCAGGGGCTTGGTGCTGGAAACACCATATATTTT
TRBJ1-1 | . | . | TRBV4-3 | CASSQGDPREAFF | TGCGCCAGCAGCCAAGGTGATCCCAGGGAAGCTTTCTTT
TRBJ1-1 | . | . | TRBV7-2 | CASSLVGDKAFF | TGTGCCAGCAGCTTAGTGGGGGACAAAGCTTTCTTT
TRBJ2-7 | TRBD1 | once | TRBV18 | CASSLGTARDYEQYF | TGTGCCAGCTCACTCGGGACAGCCAGGGATTACGAGCAGTACTTC
TRBJ1-1 | TRBD1 | . | TRBV4-1 | CASSPRDSLLNTEAFF | TGCGCCAGCAGCCCCCGGGACAGTCTTCTGAACACTGAAGCTTTCTTT
TRBJ1-5 | . | once | TRBV25-1 | CASSHGGGNQPQHF | TGTGCCAGCAGTCACGGAGGAGGCAATCAGCCCCAGCATTTT
TRBJ2-1 | . | . | TRBV6-5 | CASSLGGFNEQFF | TGTGCCAGCAGTCTAGGGGGATTCAATGAGCAGTTCTTC
TRBJ2-2 | TRBD2 | . | TRBV5-6 | CASSQGLAEGTGELFF | TGTGCCAGCAGCCAGGGACTAGCGGAGGGCACCGGGGAGCTGTTTTTT
TRBJ1-6 | TRBD1 | . | TRBV4-1 | CASSQADRGSPLHF | TGCGCCAGCAGCCAGGCCGACAGGGGCTCACCCCTCCACTTT
TRBJ2-1 | TRBD2 | . | TRBV19 | CASSTLAVLSYNEQFF | TGTGCCAGTAGTACGCTAGCGGTCCTCTCCTACAATGAGCAGTTCTTC
TRBJ2-7 | TRBD2 | . | TRBV7-8 | CASSLRVAGPHYEQYF | TGTGCCAGCAGCTTAAGGGTAGCGGGACCTCACTACGAGCAGTACTTC
TRBJ2-7 | TRBD1 | once | TRBV29-1 | CSVGGTGGIYEQYF | TGCAGCGTTGGGGGGACAGGGGGCATATACGAGCAGTACTTC
TRBJ2-1 | . | . | TRBV11-2 | CASSYPSSYNEQFF | TGTGCCAGCAGCTACCCCAGCTCCTACAATGAGCAGTTCTTC
TRBJ1-5 | . | once | TRBV28 | CASSLFRAGQPQHF | TGTGCCAGCAGTTTATTCCGAGCGGGTCAGCCCCAGCATTTT
TRBJ2-5 | TRBD2 | . | TRBV4-1 | CASSQRLARETQYF | TGCGCCAGCAGCCAAAGACTAGCTCGGGAGACCCAGTACTTC
TRBJ1-3 | . | . | TRBV27 | CASSLSRNGGNTIYF | TGTGCCAGCAGTTTATCCCGGAATGGGGGAAACACCATATATTTT
TRBJ1-2 | . | . | TRBV13 | CASSEQGYGYTF | TGTGCCAGCAGCGAACAGGGTTATGGCTACACCTTC
TRBJ2-5 | . | once | TRBV11-2 | CASSRQSQETQYF | TGTGCCAGCAGCCGACAGAGCCAAGAGACCCAGTACTTC
TRBJ2-7 | . | . | TRBV28 | CASSPGREQYF | TGTGCCAGCAGCCCCGGGCGCGAGCAGTACTTC
TRBJ2-3 | . | . | TRBV2 | CASSDEAPDTQYF | TGTGCCAGCAGTGACGAGGCGCCAGATACGCAGTATTTT
TRBJ2-1 | TRBD2 | . | TRBV30 | CAWSVLRLAGANYNEQFF | TGTGCCTGGAGTGTACTCAGACTAGCGGGAGCCAATTACAATGAGCAGTTCTTC
TRBJ1-6 | . | . | TRBV28 | CASSSRRVASGSPLHF | TGTGCCAGCAGCAGCCGCCGGGTCGCGAGCGGTTCACCCCTCCACTTT
TRBJ1-1 | TRBD1 | . | TRBV19 | CASSIQGASTEAFF | TGTGCCAGTAGTATTCAGGGGGCTAGTACTGAAGCTTTCTTT
TRBJ2-7 | . | . | TRBV6-1 | CASSEAVPAGEQYF | TGTGCCAGCAGTGAAGCCGTCCCGGCGGGGGAGCAGTACTTC
TRBJ2-7 | . | . | TRBV4-1 | CASSQVRASSYEQYF | TGCGCCAGCAGCCAAGTTAGGGCAAGCTCCTACGAGCAGTACTTC
TRBJ1-2 | TRBD1 | . | TRBV19 | CATRDRASNYGYTF | TGTGCCACCCGGGACAGGGCATCTAACTATGGCTACACCTTC
TRBJ2-1 | TRBD2 | . | TRBV30 | CAWNPGSGVEQFF | TGTGCCTGGAACCCGGGTAGCGGGGTTGAGCAGTTCTTC
TRBJ1-3 | . | . | TRBV11-2 | CASSPEGGHRSGNTIYF | TGTGCCAGCAGCCCAGAAGGAGGGCACCGCTCTGGAAACACCATATATTTT
TRBJ2-7 | . | . | TRBV6-5 | CASSYSTASEQYF | TGTGCCAGCAGTTACTCGACAGCCTCCGAGCAGTACTTC